This TCR beta chain was obtained from a study of cytomegalovirus exposure and HLA in healthy donors. J gave up 0 bases and V 5 bases, and 15 bases lay outside the gene matches. CDR3 length: 18 residues. Per germline, CDR1 MDHEN and CDR2 SYDVKM. PCR amplification relied on 60 Vbeta primers (plus 13 Jbeta primers). The repertoire was sequenced with immunoSEQ multiplex PCR; TCRdb's copy has only in-frame clones and lacks some. This table has about 200,000 clones, roughly 72% appearing once. Study results and limitations: An analysis was carried out later, and it reportedly showed fewer N-insertions in an Asian-associated ancestry cluster than the 666-donor mean.

As concerns this clone: What it recognizes is unknown.

The rearrangement joins TRBV28 to TRBJ1-2; 7 bases fit TRBD1. This receptor was taken from a man younger than 40 in good health and CMV-seronegative. Sequencing was done on a sample of PBMCs. CDR3 nucleotides: TGTGCCAGCAGTCCCCATCGACAGGGTCTACGTACTAACTATGGCTACACCTTC. It codes for CASSPHRQGLRTNYGYTF.